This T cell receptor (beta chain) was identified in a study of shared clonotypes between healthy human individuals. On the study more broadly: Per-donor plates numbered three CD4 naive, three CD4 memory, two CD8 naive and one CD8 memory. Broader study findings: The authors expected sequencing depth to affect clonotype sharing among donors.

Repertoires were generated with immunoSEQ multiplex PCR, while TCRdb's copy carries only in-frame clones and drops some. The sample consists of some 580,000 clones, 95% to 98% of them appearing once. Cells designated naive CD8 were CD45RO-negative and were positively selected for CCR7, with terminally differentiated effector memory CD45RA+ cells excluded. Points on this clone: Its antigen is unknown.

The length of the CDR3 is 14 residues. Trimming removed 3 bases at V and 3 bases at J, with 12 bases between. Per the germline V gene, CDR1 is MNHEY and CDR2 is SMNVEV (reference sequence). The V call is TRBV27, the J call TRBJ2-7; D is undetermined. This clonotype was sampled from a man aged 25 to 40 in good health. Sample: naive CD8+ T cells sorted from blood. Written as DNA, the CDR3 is TGTGCCAGCAGTTTTTCACAGTCCGACTACGAGCAGTACTTC. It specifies CASSFSQSDYEQYF.